The T cell receptor beta chain under discussion was sequenced for a study of T-cell memory formation after mild COVID-19. The CDR3 is 17 residues long. Trimming pared 0 bases from V and 4 bases from J, leaving 18 bases between. The V gene's germline CDR1 is SGHVS and CDR2 FNYEAQ. Details on this clonotype: Its cognate antigen is unknown.

TCRdb called the 5' RACE reads again in MiXCR, with one record for every CDR3 protein. The sample lists 150,000 to 200,000 distinct CDR3 sequences; 20% to 25% were seen once. Points from the study as a whole: Among clones contracting day 15 to 85, CD4/CD8 was balanced, whereas later expanders leaned CD4+.

The sequence was obtained from an adult woman who had mild COVID-19 (a few samples of this study predate the infection). Cell type and time point are not known. Sequencing input: PBMCs or a T cell subset sorted from them (not recorded which). The chain couples TRBV7-6 to TRBJ1-1; the D is unclear. The chain's CDR3 is CASSLAGPRELGTEAFF. The CDR3 nucleotides read TGTGCCAGCAGCTTAGCGGGCCCCCGGGAACTAGGCACTGAAGCTTTCTTT.